Sequencing of this TCR beta chain was carried out in a study of blood T cell repertoires in COVID-19. Study overall: The United States, Italy and Spain provided the acute and convalescent COVID-19 samples. Nucleic acid was either cDNA or gDNA, and it came from T cells, B-cell-depleted T cells, or PBMCs.

Seattle's cohort entered during active infection and was followed longitudinally. Authors' methods: The assay estimated nucleated cells by amplifying reference gene primers. Sequencing used immunoSEQ multiplex PCR; TCRdb keeps in-frame clones, though not all of them. V, J and clone size are taken as reported in that table, and D and trimming were inferred from the DNA itself. The top ten clones hold 18% of a sample with over 150,000 clones, about 88% of them seen once. The V and J ends lost 1 base and 3 bases respectively, with 8 bases between them. Germline CDR1 is SGHRS and CDR2 is YFSETQ. This CDR3 contains 14 residues.

Sequenced material: peripheral blood. The TCR comes from a middle-aged man with COVID-19, enrolled during active disease. This chain uses TRBV5-1 with TRBJ2-4; weak D call: TRBD2 (6 bases). The CDR3 coding sequence is TGCGCCAGCAGCTTGACAGCGGGCAAAAACATTCAGTACTTC. As protein: CASSLTAGKNIQYF.